One and the same sample provided the 16 T cell receptor beta chains below, sequenced in a study of human T cells and chemical hapten exposure. TCRdb redid the calling of the RACE reads with MiXCR, one entry per CDR3 protein. Among 250,000 or so distinct CDR3 sequences listed, 7.5% to 9% were seen once. The time point denotes: pre-sensitization, week 0. Treatment specified: therapeutic diphenylcyclopropenone sensitization with weekly scalp DPC. The sample here was whole blood, taken in connection with sensitization to the hapten diphenylcyclopropenone (DPC). Receptor source: a man aged 18-30 years with alopecia areata. Some clones in this sample may be carry-over from other donors' samples.

The chain carries TRBV5-5 and TRBJ1-2; 7 nucleotides line up with TRBD1. Trimming removed 2 bases from V and 7 bases from J; junction bases left unmatched: 14. Looked up from germline, CDR1 is SGHKS and CDR2 is YYEKEE (reference sequence). There are 16 residues in the CDR3. As DNA, the CDR3 is TGTGCCAGCAGCTTAAAGGGGGCTGGGCTAGTATCTGGCTACACCTTC. It encodes CASSLKGAGLVSGYTF.

The V gene is TRBV6-6, the J gene TRBJ1-4, with 7 bases matching TRBD1. Looked up from germline, CDR1 is MNHNY and CDR2 is SVGAGI (reference sequence). The CDR3 is 16 residues long. V was clipped by 2 bases and J by 2 bases; unmatched bases: 5. The CDR3 coding sequence is TGTGCCAGCAGTTACGGGACGACAGGGACTAATGAAAAACTGTTTTTT. It encodes CASSYGTTGTNEKLFF.

This clonotype turned up a few times. The CDR3 region is CASSPPGGGQPQHF. The DNA for the CDR3 is TGTGCCAGCTCACCGCCCGGGGGAGGTCAGCCCCAGCATTTT. The chain uses TRBV18 and TRBJ1-5; possible D gene TRBD1, 5 bases. CDR1 KGHSH and CDR2 LQKENI come from the germline V gene. This CDR3 contains 14 residues. V lost 3 bases and J 6 bases, leaving 12 bases between the germline ends.

In its sample, this clonotype was seen a few times. The chain carries TRBV20-1 and TRBJ1-1; no reliable D call. The CDR3 contains 15 residues. CDR1 is DFQATT and CDR2 is SNEGSKA in the germline V gene (reference sequence). V was shortened by 0 bases and J by 1 base, with 12 bases between the two germline ends. CDR3 residues: CSARDLDGSNTEAFF. As DNA, the CDR3 is TGCAGTGCTAGAGATCTAGACGGATCGAACACTGAAGCTTTCTTT.

In this sample, this clonotype turned up a few times. The chain has TRBV10-3 and TRBJ2-7, with D possibly TRBD2 on 5 matching bases. The CDR3 contains 14 residues. Germline lookup yields CDR1 ENHRY and CDR2 SYGVKD. Trimming stripped 4 bases from V and 3 bases from J, with 13 bases between. Here the CDR3 DNA reads TGTGCCATCAGTGTTACCGGGATCGGCTACGAGCAGTACGTC. Amino acid sequence: CAISVTGIGYEQYV.

The chain couples TRBV4-3 to TRBJ2-4; the D gene is possibly TRBD1 (6 bases). Germline values: CDR1 LGHNA, CDR2 YSLEER. V lost 3 bases and J lost 9, with 18 bases in between. The CDR3 has 15 residues. As DNA, the CDR3 is TGCGCCAGCAGCCATATTGGCCGGGACAAGAGCATTCAGTACTTC. Protein product: CASSHIGRDKSIQYF.

The chain couples TRBV4-3 to TRBJ2-2, with D tentatively TRBD1 (6 bases). The germline CDR1 and CDR2 sequences are LGHNA and YSLEER. The CDR3 has 15 amino acids. The ends were cut back, 1 base at V and 2 bases at J, with 8 bases in the middle. CDR3 sequence (DNA): TGCGCCAGCAGCCAAGGCAGGGGTAACACCGGGGAGCTGTTTTTT. As protein: CASSQGRGNTGELFF.

This clonotype was recorded many times. The V call is TRBV20-1, the J call TRBJ2-6; no definite D call. V dropped 0 bases and J dropped 0 bases, with 6 bases sitting between them. This CDR3 region has 15 residues. Looked up from germline, CDR1 is DFQATT and CDR2 is SNEGSKA (reference sequence). As DNA, the CDR3 is TGCAGTGCTAGAGAACGCCGCTCTGGGGCCAACGTCCTGACTTTC. Translating it yields CSARERRSGANVLTF.

This clonotype was observed many times. The chain has TRBV29-1 and TRBJ1-3; TRBD1 might be the D (5 bases). Germline assignment: CDR1 SQVTM and CDR2 ANQGSEA. The CDR3 has 13 amino acids. Trimming stripped 7 bases from V and 5 bases from J, with 15 bases between. The DNA for the CDR3 is TGCAGCGCTACGGACATTATTCGAAACACCATATATTTT. Translation gives CSATDIIRNTIYF.

This chain joins TRBV4-1 and TRBJ1-2, with unresolved D. The germline V and J ends were trimmed by 7 bases and 5 bases, with 23 bases remaining between them. The CDR3 covers 16 residues. In germline, CDR1 is MGHRA, CDR2 YSYEKL. The CDR3 nucleotides read TGCGCCAGCACAGATTTCGGTAGGAACCGCACGTATGGCTACACCTTC. Translating it yields CASTDFGRNRTYGYTF.

This clonotype was detected only a few times. The V gene is TRBV4-3, the J gene TRBJ1-1; D uncertain. Trimming took 1 base from V and 2 from J, leaving 14 bases between them. Germline V CDR1 and CDR2: LGHNA, YSLEER. The CDR3 covers 16 residues. The DNA for the CDR3 is TGCGCCAGCAGCCAAGTGGGCGGCAGACCAAACACTGAAGCTTTCTTT. The encoded protein is CASSQVGGRPNTEAFF.

This clonotype was seen ten or more times. The rearrangement links TRBV28 to TRBJ1-4; tentatively, D is TRBD1 (5 bases). The CDR3 has 15 residues. The V end lost 8 bases, the J end lost 7 bases, and 20 bases lay between the germline ends. Germline CDR1 MDHEN, CDR2 SYDVKM. This CDR3 is CASCPGGRGSEKLFF. As DNA, the CDR3 is TGTGCCAGCTGCCCGGGTGGTAGGGGTAGTGAAAAACTGTTTTTT.

This clonotype was detected a few times. This rearrangement joins TRBV6-2 or TRBV6-3 to TRBJ2-1; tentatively, D is TRBD2 (6 bases). V was shortened by 2 bases and J by 6 bases, with 14 bases between the two germline ends. Germline V gives CDR1 MNHEY, CDR2 SVGEGT. CDR3 length equals 15 residues. The CDR3: CASSYMDWGVNEQFF. The CDR3 DNA is TGTGCCAGCAGTTACATGGACTGGGGGGTCAATGAGCAGTTCTTC.

The chain carries TRBV11-2 and TRBJ1-1, with TRBD1 matching 9 bases. The germline CDR1 and CDR2 sequences are SGHAT and FQNNGV. This CDR3 region has 17 residues. J was trimmed by 5 bases and V by 1 base; bases with no gene match: 11. The DNA of the CDR3 is TGTGCCAGCAGCTTAGTCCCCAAGACAGGGGGGAGGACTGAAGCTTTCTTT. Translation gives CASSLVPKTGGRTEAFF.

This rearrangement joins TRBV5-1 to TRBJ2-3, with D perhaps TRBD1 (6 bases). Germline V CDR1 and CDR2: SGHRS, YFSETQ. Trimming left V 4 bases short and J 6 bases short, with 15 bases between. This CDR3 has 14 residues. The CDR3 sequence is CASSPRTAADTQYF. The CDR3 DNA follows: TGCGCCAGCAGCCCGCGGACAGCGGCGGATACGCAGTATTTT.

The chain joins TRBV6-2 or TRBV6-3 to TRBJ2-1; 7 nucleotides agree with TRBD1. The V gene end was trimmed by 7 bases and the J gene end by 1 base; junction bases not matched to a gene: 7. This CDR3 spans 15 amino acids. The V gene's germline CDR1 is MNHEY and CDR2 SVGEGT. The CDR3 DNA is TGTGCCAGCACCCGACAGGGAATATCCTACAATGAGCAGTTCTTC. Encoded protein: CASTRQGISYNEQFF.